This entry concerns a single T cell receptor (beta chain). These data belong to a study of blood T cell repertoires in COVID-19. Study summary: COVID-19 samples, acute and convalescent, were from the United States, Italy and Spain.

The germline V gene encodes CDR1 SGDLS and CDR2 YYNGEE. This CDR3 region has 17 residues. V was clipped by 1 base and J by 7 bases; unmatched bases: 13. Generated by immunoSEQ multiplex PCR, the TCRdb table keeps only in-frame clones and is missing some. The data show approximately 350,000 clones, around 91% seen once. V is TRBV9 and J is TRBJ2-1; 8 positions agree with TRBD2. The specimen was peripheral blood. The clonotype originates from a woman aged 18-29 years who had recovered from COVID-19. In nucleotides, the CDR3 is TGTGCCAGCAGCGTATCAGGACGGGAGGGCCGTTGGAATGAGCAGTTCTTC. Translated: CASSVSGREGRWNEQFF.